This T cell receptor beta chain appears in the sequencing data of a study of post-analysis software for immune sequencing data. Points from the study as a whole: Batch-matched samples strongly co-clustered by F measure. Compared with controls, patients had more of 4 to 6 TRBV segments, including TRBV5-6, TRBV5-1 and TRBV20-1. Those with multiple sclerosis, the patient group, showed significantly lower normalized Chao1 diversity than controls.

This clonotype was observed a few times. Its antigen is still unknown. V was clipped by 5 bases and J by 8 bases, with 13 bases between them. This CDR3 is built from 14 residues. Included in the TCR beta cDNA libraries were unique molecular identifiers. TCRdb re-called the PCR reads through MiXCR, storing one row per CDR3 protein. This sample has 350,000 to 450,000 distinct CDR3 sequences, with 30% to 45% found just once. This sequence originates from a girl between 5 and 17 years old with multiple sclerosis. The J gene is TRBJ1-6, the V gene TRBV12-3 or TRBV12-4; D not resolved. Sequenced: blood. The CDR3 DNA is TGTGCCAGCAGTCCGAGGGAGAGTCATTCACCCCTCCACTTT. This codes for CASSPRESHSPLHF.